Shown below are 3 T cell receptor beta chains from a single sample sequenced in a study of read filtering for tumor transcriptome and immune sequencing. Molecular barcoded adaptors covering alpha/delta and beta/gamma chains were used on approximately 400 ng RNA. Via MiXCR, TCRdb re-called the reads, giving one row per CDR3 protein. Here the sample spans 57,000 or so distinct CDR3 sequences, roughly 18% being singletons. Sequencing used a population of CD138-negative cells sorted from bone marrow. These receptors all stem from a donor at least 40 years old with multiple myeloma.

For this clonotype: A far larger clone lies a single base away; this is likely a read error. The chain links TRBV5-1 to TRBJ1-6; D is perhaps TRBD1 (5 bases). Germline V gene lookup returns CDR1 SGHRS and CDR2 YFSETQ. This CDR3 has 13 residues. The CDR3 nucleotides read TGCGCCAGCAGCTTGGGGCAGGGAGTAATGGCTCTCTTT. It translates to CASSLGQGVMALF.

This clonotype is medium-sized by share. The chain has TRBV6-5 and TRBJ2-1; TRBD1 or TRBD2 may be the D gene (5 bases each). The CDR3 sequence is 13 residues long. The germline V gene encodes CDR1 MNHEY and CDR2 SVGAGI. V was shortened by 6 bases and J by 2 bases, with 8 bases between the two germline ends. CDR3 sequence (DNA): TGTGCCAGCAGCCGGGGACCCTACAATGAGCAGTTCTTC. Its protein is CASSRGPYNEQFF.

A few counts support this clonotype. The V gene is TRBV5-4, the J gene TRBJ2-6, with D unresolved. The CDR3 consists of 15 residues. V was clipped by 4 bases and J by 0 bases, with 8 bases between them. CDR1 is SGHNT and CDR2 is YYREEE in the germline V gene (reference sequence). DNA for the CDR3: TGTGCCAGCAGCCGGTGGGGCTCTGGGGCCAACGTCCTGACTTTC. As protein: CASSRWGSGANVLTF.